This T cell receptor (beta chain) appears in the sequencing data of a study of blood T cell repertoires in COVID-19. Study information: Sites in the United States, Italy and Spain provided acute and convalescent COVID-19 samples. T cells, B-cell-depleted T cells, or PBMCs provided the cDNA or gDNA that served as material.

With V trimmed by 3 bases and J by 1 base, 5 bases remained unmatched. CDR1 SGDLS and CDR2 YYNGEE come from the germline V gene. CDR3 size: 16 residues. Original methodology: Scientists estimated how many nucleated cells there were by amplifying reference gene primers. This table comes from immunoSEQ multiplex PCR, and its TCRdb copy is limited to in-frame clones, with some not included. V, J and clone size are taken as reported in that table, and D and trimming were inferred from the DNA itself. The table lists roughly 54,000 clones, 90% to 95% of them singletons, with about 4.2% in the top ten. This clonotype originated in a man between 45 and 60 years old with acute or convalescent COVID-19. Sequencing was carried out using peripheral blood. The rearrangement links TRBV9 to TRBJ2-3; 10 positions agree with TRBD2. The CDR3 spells CASSDPSGRGTDTQYF. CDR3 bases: TGTGCCAGCAGCGACCCGAGCGGGAGGGGCACAGATACGCAGTATTTT. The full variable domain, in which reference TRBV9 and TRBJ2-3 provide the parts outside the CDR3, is DSGVTQTPKHLITATGQRVTLRCSPRSGDLSVYWYQQSLDQGLQFLIQYYNGEERAKGNILERFSAQQFPDLHSELNLSSLELGDSALYFCASSDPSGRGTDTQYFGPGTRLTVL.